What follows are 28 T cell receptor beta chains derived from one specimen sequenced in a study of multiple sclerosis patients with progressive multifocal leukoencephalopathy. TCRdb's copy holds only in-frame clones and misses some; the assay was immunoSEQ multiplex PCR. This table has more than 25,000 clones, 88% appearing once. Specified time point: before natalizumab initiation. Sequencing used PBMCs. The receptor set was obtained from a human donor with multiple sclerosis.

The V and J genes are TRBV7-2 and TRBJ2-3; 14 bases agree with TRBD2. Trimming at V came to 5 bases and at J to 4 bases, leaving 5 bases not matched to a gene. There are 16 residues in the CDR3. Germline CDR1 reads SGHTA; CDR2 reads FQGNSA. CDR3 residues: CASSPRLAGGADTQYF. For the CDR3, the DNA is TGTGCCAGCAGCCCTCGACTAGCGGGGGGGGCAGATACGCAGTATTTT.

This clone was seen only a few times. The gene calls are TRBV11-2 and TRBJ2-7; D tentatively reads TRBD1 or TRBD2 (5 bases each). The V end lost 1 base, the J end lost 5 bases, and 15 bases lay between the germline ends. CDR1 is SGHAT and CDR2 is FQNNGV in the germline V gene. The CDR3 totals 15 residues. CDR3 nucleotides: TGTGCCAGCAGCTTAGCGTCAGGGAGTGGAAACGAGCAGTACTTC. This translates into CASSLASGSGNEQYF.

The DNA of the CDR3 is TGCGCCAGCAGCCCCAGGACAAACCCACTCTACGAGCAGTACTTC. Protein sequence: CASSPRTNPLYEQYF. The chain links TRBV5-1 to TRBJ2-7; TRBD1 might be the D (5 bases). Germline-derived CDR1 and CDR2 are SGHRS and YFSETQ. The CDR3 totals 15 residues. The V end lost 4 bases, the J end lost 3 bases, and 17 bases lay between the germline ends.

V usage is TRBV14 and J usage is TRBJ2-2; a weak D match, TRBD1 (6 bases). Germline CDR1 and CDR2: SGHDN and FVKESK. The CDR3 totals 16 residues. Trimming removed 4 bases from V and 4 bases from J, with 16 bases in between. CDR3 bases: TGTGCCAGCAGCCCGCCAGGACAGAGACCCACCGGGGAGCTGTTTTTT. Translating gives CASSPPGQRPTGELFF.

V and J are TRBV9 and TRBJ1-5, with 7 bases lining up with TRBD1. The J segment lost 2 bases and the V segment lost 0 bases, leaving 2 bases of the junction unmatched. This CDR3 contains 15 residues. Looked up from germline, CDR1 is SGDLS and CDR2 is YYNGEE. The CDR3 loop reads CASSVATGGNQPQHF. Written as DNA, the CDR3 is TGTGCCAGCAGCGTAGCTACAGGGGGCAATCAGCCCCAGCATTTT.

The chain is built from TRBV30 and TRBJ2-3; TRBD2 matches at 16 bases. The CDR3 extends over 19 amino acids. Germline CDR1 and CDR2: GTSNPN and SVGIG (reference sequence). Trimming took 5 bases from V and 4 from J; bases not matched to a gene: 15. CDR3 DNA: TGTGCCTGGTCTCCGGGACTAGCGGGGGGGCAAGGTTGGGCAGATACGCAGTATTTT. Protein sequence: CAWSPGLAGGQGWADTQYF.

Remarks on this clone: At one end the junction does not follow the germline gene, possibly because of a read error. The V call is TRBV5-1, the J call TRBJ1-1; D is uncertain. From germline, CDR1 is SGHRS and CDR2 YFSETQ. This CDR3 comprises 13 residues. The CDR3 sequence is CASSYEVNTEAFF. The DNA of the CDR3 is TGTGCCAGCAGCTACGAAGTGAACACTGAAGCTTTCTTT. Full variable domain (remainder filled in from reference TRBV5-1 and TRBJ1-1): KAGVTQTPRYLIKTRGQQVTLSCSPISGHRSVSWYQQTPGQGLQFLFEYFSETQRNKGNFPGRFSGRQFSNSRSEMNVSTLELGDSALYLCASSYEVNTEAFFGQGTRLTVV.

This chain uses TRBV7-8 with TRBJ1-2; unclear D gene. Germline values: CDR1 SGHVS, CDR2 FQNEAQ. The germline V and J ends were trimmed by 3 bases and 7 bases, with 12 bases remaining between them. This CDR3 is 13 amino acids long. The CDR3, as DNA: TGTGCCAGCAGCTTGTCCAGCCCTCCTGGCTACACCTTC. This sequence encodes CASSLSSPPGYTF.

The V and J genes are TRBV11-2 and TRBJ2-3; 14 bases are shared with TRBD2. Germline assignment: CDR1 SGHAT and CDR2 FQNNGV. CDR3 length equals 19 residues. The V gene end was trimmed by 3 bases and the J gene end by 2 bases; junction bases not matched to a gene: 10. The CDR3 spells CASSFGLAGGRGPTDTQYF. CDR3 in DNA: TGTGCCAGCAGCTTCGGACTAGCGGGGGGAAGAGGGCCCACAGATACGCAGTATTTT.

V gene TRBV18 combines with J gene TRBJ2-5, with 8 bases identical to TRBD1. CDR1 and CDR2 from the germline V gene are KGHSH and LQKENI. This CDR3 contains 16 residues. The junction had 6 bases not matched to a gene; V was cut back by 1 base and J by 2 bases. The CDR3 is CASSPRQGAGQETQYF. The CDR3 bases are TGTGCCAGCTCACCACGGCAGGGGGCCGGTCAAGAGACCCAGTACTTC. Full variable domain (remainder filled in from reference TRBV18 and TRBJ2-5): NAGVMQNPRHLVRRRGQEARLRCSPMKGHSHVYWYRQLPEEGLKFMVYLQKENIIDESGMPKERFSAEFPKEGPSILRIQQVVRGDSAAYFCASSPRQGAGQETQYFGPGTRLLVL.

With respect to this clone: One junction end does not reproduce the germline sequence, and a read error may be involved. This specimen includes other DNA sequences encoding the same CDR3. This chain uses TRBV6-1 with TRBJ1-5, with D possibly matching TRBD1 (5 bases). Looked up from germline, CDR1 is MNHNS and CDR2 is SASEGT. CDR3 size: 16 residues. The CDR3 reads CASSEAGQGGGQPQHF. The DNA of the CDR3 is TGCGCCAGCAGTGAAGCAGGGCAGGGTGGCGGTCAGCCCCAGCATTTT.

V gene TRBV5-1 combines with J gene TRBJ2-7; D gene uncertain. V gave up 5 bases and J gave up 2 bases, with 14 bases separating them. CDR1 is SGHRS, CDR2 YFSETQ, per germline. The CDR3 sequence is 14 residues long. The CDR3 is CASRVASWAYEQYF. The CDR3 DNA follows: TGCGCCAGCAGGGTAGCAAGTTGGGCCTACGAGCAGTACTTC.

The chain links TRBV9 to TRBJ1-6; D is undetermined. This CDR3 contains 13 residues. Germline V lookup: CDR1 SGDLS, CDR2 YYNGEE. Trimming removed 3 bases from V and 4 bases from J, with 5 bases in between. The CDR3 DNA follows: TGTGCCAGCAGCGACAGATATAATTCACCCCTCCACTTT. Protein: CASSDRYNSPLHF. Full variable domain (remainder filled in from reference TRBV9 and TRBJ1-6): DSGVTQTPKHLITATGQRVTLRCSPRSGDLSVYWYQQSLDQGLQFLIQYYNGEERAKGNILERFSAQQFPDLHSELNLSSLELGDSALYFCASSDRYNSPLHFGNGTRLTVT.

CDR3 in amino acids: CASSPSSGANQPQHF. The CDR3 region has the DNA TGCGCCAGCAGCCCCTCTTCAGGCGCTAATCAGCCCCAGCATTTT. The chain employs TRBV4-1 and TRBJ1-5; no definite D call. V was pared by 4 bases and J by 4 bases, with 14 bases between. The CDR3 spans 15 residues. Germline V gene data show CDR1 as MGHRA and CDR2 as YSYEKL.

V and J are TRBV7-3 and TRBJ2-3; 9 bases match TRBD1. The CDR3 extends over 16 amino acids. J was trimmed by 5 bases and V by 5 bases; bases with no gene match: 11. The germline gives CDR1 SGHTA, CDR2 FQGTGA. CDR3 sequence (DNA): TGTGCCAGCAGCGCCTTCCACGGACAGGGGCAAGATACGCAGTATTTT. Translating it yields CASSAFHGQGQDTQYF.

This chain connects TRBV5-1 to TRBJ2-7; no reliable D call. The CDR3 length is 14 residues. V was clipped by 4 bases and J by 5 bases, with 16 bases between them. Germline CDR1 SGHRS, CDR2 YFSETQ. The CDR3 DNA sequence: TGCGCCAGCAGCCGAGTGTTGGGTTTCAACGAGCAGTACTTC. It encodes CASSRVLGFNEQYF. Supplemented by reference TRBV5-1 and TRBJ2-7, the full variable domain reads KAGVTQTPRYLIKTRGQQVTLSCSPISGHRSVSWYQQTPGQGLQFLFEYFSETQRNKGNFPGRFSGRQFSNSRSEMNVSTLELGDSALYLCASSRVLGFNEQYFGPGTRLTVT.

In DNA form, the CDR3 reads TGCAGCGTTGTGTCCAGGGGCCCCATTTACGAGCAGTACTTC. Protein product: CSVVSRGPIYEQYF. The rearrangement links TRBV29-1 to TRBJ2-7; perhaps TRBD1 as D (6 bases). CDR1 and CDR2 (germline): SQVTM, ANQGSEA. The CDR3 spans 14 residues. V was clipped by 4 bases and J by 4 bases, with 17 bases between them.

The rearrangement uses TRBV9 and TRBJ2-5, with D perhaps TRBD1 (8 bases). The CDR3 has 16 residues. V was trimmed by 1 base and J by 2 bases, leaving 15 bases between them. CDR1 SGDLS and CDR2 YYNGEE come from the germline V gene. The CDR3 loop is CASSVWTGRGQETQYF. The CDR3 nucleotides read TGTGCCAGCAGCGTATGGACAGGGAGGGGGCAAGAGACCCAGTACTTC.

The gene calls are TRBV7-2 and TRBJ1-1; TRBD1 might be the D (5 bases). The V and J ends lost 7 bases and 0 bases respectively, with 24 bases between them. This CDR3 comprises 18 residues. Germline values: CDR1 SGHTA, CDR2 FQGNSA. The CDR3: CASTHGWGARGMNTEAFF. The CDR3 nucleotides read TGTGCCAGCACCCACGGTTGGGGCGCTAGAGGTATGAACACTGAAGCTTTCTTT.

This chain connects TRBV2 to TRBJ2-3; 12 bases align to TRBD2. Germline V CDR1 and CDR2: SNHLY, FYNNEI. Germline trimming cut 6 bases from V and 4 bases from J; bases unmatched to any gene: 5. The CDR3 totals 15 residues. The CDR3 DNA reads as TGTGCCAGCAGAAGGACTAGCGGGGCCCCAGATACGCAGTATTTT. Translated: CASRRTSGAPDTQYF.

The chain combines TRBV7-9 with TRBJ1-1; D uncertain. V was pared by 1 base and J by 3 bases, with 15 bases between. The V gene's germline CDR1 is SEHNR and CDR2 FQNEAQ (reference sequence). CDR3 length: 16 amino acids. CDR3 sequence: CASSLGGGQGYTEAFF. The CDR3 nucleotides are TGTGCCAGCAGCTTAGGAGGTGGCCAAGGCTACACTGAAGCTTTCTTT.

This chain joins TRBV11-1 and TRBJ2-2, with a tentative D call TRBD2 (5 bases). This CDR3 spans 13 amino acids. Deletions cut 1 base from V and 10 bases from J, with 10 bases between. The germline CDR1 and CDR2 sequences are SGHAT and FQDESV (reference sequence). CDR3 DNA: TGTGCCAGCAGCTTAGTAGGTAGCGAGGAGCTGTTTTTT. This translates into CASSLVGSEELFF.

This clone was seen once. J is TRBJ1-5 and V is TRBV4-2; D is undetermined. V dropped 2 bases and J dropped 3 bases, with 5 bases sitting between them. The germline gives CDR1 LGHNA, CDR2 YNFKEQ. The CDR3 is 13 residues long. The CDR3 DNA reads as TGTGCCAGCAGCCAAAGCCCCAATCAGCCCCAGCATTTT. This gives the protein CASSQSPNQPQHF.

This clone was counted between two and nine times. This CDR3 reads CASTNPGGRGGYTF. The CDR3 coding sequence is TGTGCCAGCACCAATCCAGGGGGCCGGGGTGGCTACACCTTC. The rearrangement joins TRBV7-9 to TRBJ1-2, with TRBD1 identical over 8 bases. With V trimmed by 7 bases and J by 7 bases, 11 bases remained unmatched. The germline V gene has CDR1 SEHNR and CDR2 FQNEAQ (reference sequence). This CDR3 has 14 residues.

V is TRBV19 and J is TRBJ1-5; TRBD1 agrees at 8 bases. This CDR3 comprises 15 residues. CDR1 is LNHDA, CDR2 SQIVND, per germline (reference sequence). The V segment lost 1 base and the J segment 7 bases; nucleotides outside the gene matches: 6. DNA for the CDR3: TGTGCCAGTAGTATAGGGACAGGGAAAGAACAGCCCCAGCATTTT. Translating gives CASSIGTGKEQPQHF.

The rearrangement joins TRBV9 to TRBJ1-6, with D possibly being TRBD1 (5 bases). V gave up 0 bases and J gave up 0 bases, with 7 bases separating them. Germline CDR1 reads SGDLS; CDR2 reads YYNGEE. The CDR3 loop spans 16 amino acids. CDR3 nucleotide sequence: TGTGCCAGCAGCGTAGACAGGAGCTCCTATAATTCACCCCTCCACTTT. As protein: CASSVDRSSYNSPLHF.

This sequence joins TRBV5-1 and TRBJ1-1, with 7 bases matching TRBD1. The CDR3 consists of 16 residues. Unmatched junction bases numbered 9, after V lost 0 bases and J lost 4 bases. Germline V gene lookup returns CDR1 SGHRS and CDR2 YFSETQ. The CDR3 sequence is CASSLGPTGRGTEAFF. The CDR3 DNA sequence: TGCGCCAGCAGCTTGGGTCCGACAGGGAGGGGCACTGAAGCTTTCTTT. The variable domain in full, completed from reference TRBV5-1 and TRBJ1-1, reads KAGVTQTPRYLIKTRGQQVTLSCSPISGHRSVSWYQQTPGQGLQFLFEYFSETQRNKGNFPGRFSGRQFSNSRSEMNVSTLELGDSALYLCASSLGPTGRGTEAFFGQGTRLTVV.

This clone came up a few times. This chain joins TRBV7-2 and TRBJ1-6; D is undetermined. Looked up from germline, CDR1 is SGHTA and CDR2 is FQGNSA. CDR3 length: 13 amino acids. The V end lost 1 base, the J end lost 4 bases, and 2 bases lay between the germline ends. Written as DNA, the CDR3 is TGTGCCAGCAGCTTAGAATATAATTCACCCCTCCACTTT. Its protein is CASSLEYNSPLHF.